The TCR beta chain described here comes from a study of blood T cell repertoires in COVID-19. At the level of the study: Collection of acute and convalescent COVID-19 samples took place in the United States, Italy and Spain. PBMCs, B-cell-depleted T cells, or T cells provided the cDNA or gDNA that made up the material.

As originally analysed: Reference gene primer amplification in the assay estimated nucleated cell counts. This table comes from immunoSEQ multiplex PCR, and its TCRdb copy is limited to in-frame clones, with some not included. V, J and clone size derive from that table, while D and trimming were established from the DNA sequence. Of around 140,000 clones detected, about 86% appear once; the ten largest clones hold 8.4%. The germline V gene has CDR1 SQVTM and CDR2 ANQGSEA. This CDR3 spans 12 amino acids. V trimming: 5 bases; J trimming: 8 bases; junction bases outside the gene matches: 8. The gene calls are TRBV29-1 and TRBJ1-2; TRBD1 agrees at 7 bases. Sample: peripheral blood. This TCR came from a woman aged 55-75 years with active or convalescent COVID-19. Written as DNA, the CDR3 is TGCAGCGTTACACAGGGGTATGGAGGCTACACCTTC. This sequence encodes CSVTQGYGGYTF.